This is a list of T cell receptor beta chains from one sample in a study of beta chain features in type 1 diabetes. The repertoire was sequenced with immunoSEQ multiplex PCR; TCRdb's copy has only in-frame clones and lacks some. The data contain 120,000 to 150,000 clones, about 13% of them singletons. Sequenced input: central memory CD4+ T cells from blood. These receptors were obtained from a man aged 18 to 30 with type 1 diabetes. Each CDR3 is given with its conserved first and last residue.

TRBJ1-2,TRBV6-6,CASTFGTNGYTF
TRBJ1-2,TRBV7-8,CASSPPQGYGYTF
TRBJ2-5,TRBV5-4,CASRKGQMQETQYF
TRBJ1-4,TRBV2,CASSDSGQKNEKLFF
TRBJ2-5,TRBV19,CASLDRVQETQYF
TRBJ2-5,TRBV7-2,CASSSSGVETQYF
TRBJ2-3,TRBV7-9,CASSLGPRIDTQYF
TRBJ2-3,TRBV7-9,CASSLLGTGPDTQYF
TRBJ2-3,TRBV9,CASSVGASDDTDTQYF
TRBJ2-2,TRBV29-1,CSVGQGHGELFF
TRBJ1-2,TRBV4-1,CASSQENEYNYGYTF
TRBJ1-4,TRBV28,CASNGQPWEKLFF
TRBJ1-2,TRBV30,CAWKEVGYTF
TRBJ2-3,TRBV14,CASSQDMGGPGDTQYF
TRBJ1-1,TRBV7-9,CASSPSVSEAFF
TRBJ1-4,TRBV29-1,CSVGNPIEKLFF
TRBJ2-6,TRBV9,CASSKRTGSDGANVLTF
TRBJ1-5,TRBV6-5,CASSYSSYSNQPQHF
TRBJ2-7,TRBV7-9,CASSLGLSSEQYF
TRBJ1-1,TRBV11-1,CASSLARGNTEAFF
TRBJ2-3,TRBV18,CASSPPRGTGETRDTQYF
TRBJ2-4,TRBV6-1,CASSPGGTKNIQYF
TRBJ2-1,TRBV7-9,CASSLVAGAFHNEQFF
TRBJ2-7,TRBV9,CASSAADGEWFDEQYF
TRBJ2-1,TRBV14,CASSQVVGSYNEQFF
TRBJ2-1,TRBV5-4,CASSLSSASYNEQFF
TRBJ2-5,TRBV7-6,CASSPYQETQYF
TRBJ2-7,TRBV5-1,CASSLLTGGPNEQYF
TRBJ1-2,TRBV25-1,CASSELQGADYGYTF
TRBJ2-5,TRBV10-2,CASKASGGETQYF
TRBJ1-5,TRBV30,CAWSVRSNQPQHF
TRBJ2-7,TRBV7-3,CASSLSPAGVYEQYF
TRBJ2-4,TRBV27,CASSFSPTGDIQYF
TRBJ2-6,TRBV5-1,CASSLEGRLSGANVLTF
TRBJ2-1,TRBV27,CASSFQADNEQFF
TRBJ2-7,TRBV7-2,CASSSDSTIYEQYF